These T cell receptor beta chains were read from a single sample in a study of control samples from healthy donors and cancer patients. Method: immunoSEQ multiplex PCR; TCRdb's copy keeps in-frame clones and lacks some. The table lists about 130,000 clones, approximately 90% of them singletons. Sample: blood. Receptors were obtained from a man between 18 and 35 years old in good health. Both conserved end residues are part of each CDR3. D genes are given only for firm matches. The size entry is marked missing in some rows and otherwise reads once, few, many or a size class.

CDR3aa: CASSLEGAAGNTIYF
CDR3nt: TGCGCCAGCAGCTTGGAGGGGGCAGCTGGAAACACCATATATTTT
v_gene: TRBV5-1
abundance: .
j_gene: TRBJ1-3
d_gene: TRBD1

CDR3aa: CASSPLGGDTQYF
CDR3nt: TGTGCCAGCAGCCCTCTCGGGGGAGATACGCAGTATTTT
v_gene: TRBV7-3
abundance: .
j_gene: TRBJ2-3
d_gene: .

CDR3aa: CASSFPLGGGTEAFF
CDR3nt: TGTGCCAGCAGCTTCCCCTTGGGGGGAGGTACTGAAGCTTTCTTT
v_gene: TRBV7-6
abundance: .
j_gene: TRBJ1-1
d_gene: .

CDR3aa: CASSPQGADGCTF
CDR3nt: TGTGCCAGCTCACCACAGGGGGCAGATGGCTGCACCTTC
v_gene: TRBV18
abundance: .
j_gene: TRBJ1-2
d_gene: TRBD1

CDR3aa: CASSRDSFDTEAFF
CDR3nt: TGTGCCAGCAGCCGTGACAGCTTCGACACTGAAGCTTTCTTT
v_gene: TRBV11-3
abundance: .
j_gene: TRBJ1-1
d_gene: .

CDR3aa: CASSPYPTEQYF
CDR3nt: TGTGCCAGCAGCCCCTATCCGACAGAGCAGTACTTC
v_gene: TRBV7-8
abundance: .
j_gene: TRBJ2-7
d_gene: .

CDR3aa: CASSGTAYQPQHF
CDR3nt: TGTGCCAGCAGCGGGACAGCTTATCAGCCCCAGCATTTT
v_gene: TRBV25-1
abundance: once
j_gene: TRBJ1-5
d_gene: TRBD1

CDR3aa: CASSLGGQVGTEAFF
CDR3nt: TGTGCCAGCAGTTTAGGGGGGCAGGTGGGCACTGAAGCTTTCTTT
v_gene: TRBV27
abundance: .
j_gene: TRBJ1-1
d_gene: .

CDR3aa: CAISGWDKLYGYTF
CDR3nt: TGTGCCATCAGTGGTTGGGACAAGCTGTATGGCTACACCTTC
v_gene: TRBV10-3
abundance: .
j_gene: TRBJ1-2
d_gene: .

CDR3aa: CAWGQGASGANVLTF
CDR3nt: TGTGCCTGGGGACAGGGGGCTTCTGGGGCCAACGTCCTGACTTTC
v_gene: TRBV30
abundance: once
j_gene: TRBJ2-6
d_gene: TRBD1

CDR3aa: CASSSGQGAGVTEAFF
CDR3nt: TGTGCCAGCTCATCGGGACAGGGGGCTGGGGTGACTGAAGCTTTCTTT
v_gene: TRBV18
abundance: .
j_gene: TRBJ1-1
d_gene: TRBD1

CDR3aa: CASSVGLSKETQYF
CDR3nt: TGTGCCAGCAGCGTAGGTCTCTCTAAAGAGACCCAGTACTTC
v_gene: TRBV9
abundance: once
j_gene: TRBJ2-5
d_gene: .

CDR3aa: CASSSDTGELFF
CDR3nt: TGTGCCAGCAGCTCCGACACCGGGGAGCTGTTTTTT
v_gene: TRBV7-3
abundance: .
j_gene: TRBJ2-2
d_gene: .

CDR3aa: CASSQDNVPGNTIYF
CDR3nt: TGTGCCAGCAGCCAAGATAACGTTCCTGGAAACACCATATATTTT
v_gene: TRBV3-1/TRBV3-2
abundance: .
j_gene: TRBJ1-3
d_gene: .

CDR3aa: CASSLEGLGVAGELFF
CDR3nt: TGTGCCAGCAGCTTAGAAGGGTTGGGGGTGGCCGGGGAGCTGTTTTTT
v_gene: TRBV7-2
abundance: .
j_gene: TRBJ2-2
d_gene: .